This T cell receptor (beta chain) was found in a study of PD-1 blockade in classical Hodgkin lymphoma. This CDR3 has 13 amino acids. Germline V CDR1 and CDR2: SGHDT, YYEEEE. After removal of 7 bases from V and 2 bases from J, the junction contained 6 bases not matched to a gene. The data were produced by immunoSEQ multiplex PCR, yet TCRdb's version contains in-frame clones alone and is incomplete. The table lists tens of thousands of clones, around 87% of them singletons. Each patient experienced a relapse that followed autologous stem cell transplantation, and brentuximab vedotin exposure varied. The V and J genes are TRBV5-6 and TRBJ2-7; 7 bases fit TRBD2. The specimen was peripheral blood mononuclear cells (PBMCs), collected at baseline. This receptor was taken from a human donor with classical Hodgkin lymphoma. The CDR3 coding sequence is TGTGCCAGCGCGGGGGACTCCCCCTACGAGCAGTACTTC. Translating it yields CASAGDSPYEQYF.